This T cell receptor (beta chain) derives from a study of CD8+CD57+ T cells in acquired aplastic anemia (dated by TCRdb to 2016 to 2019). At the level of the whole study: DNA extracted from sorted CD4+ and CD8+ cells had a mean of roughly 3.4 ug, with a range of roughly 0.18 to 27.4 ug. Mean read counts for healthy donor samples were approximately 10 million for CD4+ cells and some 11 million for CD8+ cells.

Broader findings and caveats from the paper: Between patients and healthy controls, no significant difference in CD8+ Simpson's diversity was found (P=0.060). Although 25 to 30 CD8+ CDR3 sequences were shared by patients and controls, these sequences appeared highly expressed in patients and within the immunodominant clones of patients.

In this study, sorted CD4+ and CD8+ T cells from the blood of healthy subjects and of severe aplastic anemia patients had their TCR repertoires deep-sequenced. Ficoll-Paque density gradient centrifugation was used to isolate peripheral blood mononuclear cells. CD4+ and CD8+ T cells were sorted by FACS or magnetic beads before DNA extraction. For this clonotype: Its antigen has not been determined. Base qualities are not recorded, but no much larger clone differs from it by a single base.

Genomic DNA served as template for TCR beta VDJ combination and CDR3 sequence profiling. An Illumina HiSeq 2000 was the platform used for TCR repertoire sequencing. The paper's processing steps were these. TRBV/TRBJ rearrangement plots, CDR3 size and DJ length profiles, and Simpson's diversity index were used to evaluate the repertoires. The most abundant DNA sequence in the deep sequencing data was taken as the immunodominant clone. CDR3 amino acid sequences were screened for sharing across subjects and were compared with published repertoires and the VDJdb database. TCRdb reprocessing: public reads trimmed at Q25 with fastp, clones called with MiXCR, in-frame beta chains kept. One record per CDR3 amino acid sequence lists the most common genes and DNA. The V and J calls here are based on TCRdb, not the publication. The sample table shows roughly 420,000 distinct CDR3 sequences, and around 68% are seen once. The ten largest clones take up approximately 3.9% of the sample.

The specimen was sorted CD4+, CD8+, or CD8+CD57+ T cells (not recorded which) from PBMCs. The TCR comes from a human donor in good health, serving as a control.

CDR3 reads: CSAGTRGARTYEQYF. The DNA is as follows: TGCAGTGCTGGGACTAGGGGGGCCCGCACCTACGAGCAGTACTTC. Recombination connected TRBV20-1 to TRBJ2-7, with 8 bases matching TRBD2. The CDR3 measures 15 amino acids from cysteine to phenylalanine. The only DNA kept is the CDR3, 45 bases in frame from the first base. After removal of 5 bases from V and 2 bases from J, the junction retains 11 bases not matched to a gene. The germline V gene encodes CDR1 DFQATT and CDR2 SNEGSKA (reference sequence).